This T cell receptor beta chain emerged from a study of T cell repertoires in cytomegalovirus infection. Findings and caveats of the study: The ex vivo response showed dominance by HLA-C-restricted CMV-specific TCR beta clonotypes. The cumulative frequency of public TCR beta families identified carriers of CMV plus the relevant HLA.

Germline assignment: CDR1 LNHDA and CDR2 SQIVND (reference sequence). The CDR3 has 18 amino acids. V lost 0 bases and J lost 0; bases outside the gene matches: 8. This clonotype was detected only a few times. Its target is not known. TCRdb redid the calling of the reads with MiXCR, one entry per CDR3 protein. The table has some 940,000 distinct CDR3 sequences, roughly 30% seen once. The input for sequencing was cultured CD8+ T cells from PBMCs, taken from culture after CMV antigen stimulation. This TCR was recovered from a human donor in good health (CMV status not recorded). Some clones in this sample may be carry-over from other donors' samples. V and J are TRBV19 and TRBJ2-1; TRBD2 matches 7 bases. In DNA form, the CDR3 reads TGTGCCAGTAGTATAGATGGGGCGGGGGTTATCTCCTACAATGAGCAGTTCTTC. Translating gives CASSIDGAGVISYNEQFF.